This entry lists 31 T cell receptor beta chains sequenced from one sample in a study of blood T cell repertoires in COVID-19. The repertoire was sequenced with immunoSEQ multiplex PCR; TCRdb's copy has only in-frame clones and lacks some. The table records 220,000 or so clones, nearly 90% of them present only once. Sample: PBMCs or T cells enriched from blood (not recorded which). The origin of the receptors is a man aged 25 to 40 who had been exposed to COVID-19.

The chain couples TRBV5-1 to TRBJ2-2; no firm D call. CDR1 is SGHRS, CDR2 YFSETQ, per germline. The CDR3 is 14 residues long. V lost 4 bases and J 0 bases, leaving 7 bases between the germline ends. The DNA for the CDR3 is TGCGCCAGCAGCATACAACCGAACACCGGGGAGCTGTTTTTT. This sequence encodes CASSIQPNTGELFF. Full variable domain (outside the CDR3, taken from reference TRBV5-1 and TRBJ2-2): KAGVTQTPRYLIKTRGQQVTLSCSPISGHRSVSWYQQTPGQGLQFLFEYFSETQRNKGNFPGRFSGRQFSNSRSEMNVSTLELGDSALYLCASSIQPNTGELFFGEGSRLTVL.

The sample holds one count of this clone. The chain is built from TRBV4-1 and TRBJ1-2, with 9 bases lining up with TRBD1. This CDR3 is 15 amino acids long. V gave up 0 bases and J gave up 2 bases; unmatched junction bases: 1. Germline V gene sequence: CDR1 MGHRA, CDR2 YSYEKL. The CDR3 protein is CASSQDDRGNYGYTF. CDR3 DNA: TGCGCCAGCAGCCAAGATGACAGGGGGAACTATGGCTACACCTTC.

The J gene is TRBJ2-7, the V gene TRBV6-2 or TRBV6-3; D gene uncertain. Looked up from germline, CDR1 is MNHEY and CDR2 is SVGEGT. V was trimmed by 5 bases and J by 5 bases, leaving 16 bases between them. The CDR3 is 14 amino acids. The CDR3 DNA is TGTGCCAGCAGTCCACCCACAGACCGCAACGAGCAGTACTTC. It codes for CASSPPTDRNEQYF.

The rearrangement links TRBV3-1 (or the pseudogene TRBV3-2) to TRBJ2-7; 8 bases align to TRBD1. Germline V gives CDR1 LGHDT, CDR2 YNNKEL (reference sequence). The V and J ends lost 1 base and 3 bases, in that order; junction bases with no gene match: 8. The CDR3 is 16 residues long. The CDR3 coding sequence is TGTGCCAGCAGCCAAGCTGGGGGACAGGAGCGCTACGAGCAGTACTTC. This codes for CASSQAGGQERYEQYF.

This clone was seen just once. The chain is built from TRBV4-1 and TRBJ1-2; D is possibly TRBD1 (6 bases). V gave up 6 bases and J gave up 0 bases, with 11 bases separating them. The germline gives CDR1 MGHRA, CDR2 YSYEKL. The CDR3 is 14 residues long. The CDR3 here is CASRRQAANYGYTF. CDR3 coding DNA: TGCGCCAGCAGGAGACAGGCGGCTAACTATGGCTACACCTTC.

V usage is TRBV5-5 and J usage is TRBJ2-7; D unresolved. Trimming left V 4 bases short and J 0 bases short, with 17 bases between. The CDR3 is made up of 16 amino acids. CDR1 SGHKS and CDR2 YYEKEE come from the germline V gene (reference sequence). The CDR3 nucleotides read TGTGCCAGCAGCCGTCTCGGGTTGCCGGGCTCCTACGAGCAGTACTTC. This translates into CASSRLGLPGSYEQYF.

This chain uses TRBV4-2 with TRBJ2-2; 9 bases fit TRBD2. The length of the CDR3 is 18 residues. Trimming took 4 bases from V and 4 from J; bases not matched to a gene: 13. Germline CDR1 LGHNA, CDR2 YNFKEQ. CDR3 sequence reads: CASSPLSFSGGGTGELFF. CDR3 DNA: TGTGCCAGCAGCCCTCTGTCGTTTAGCGGGGGTGGCACCGGGGAGCTGTTTTTT.

The chain links TRBV4-1 to TRBJ1-2; 7 bases map to TRBD1. CDR1 and CDR2 from the germline V gene are MGHRA and YSYEKL. This CDR3 is built from 16 residues. The V and J ends lost 0 bases and 4 bases, in that order; junction bases with no gene match: 8. CDR3: CASSQDRSGGFYGYTF. In DNA form, the CDR3 reads TGCGCCAGCAGCCAAGATAGGTCAGGGGGTTTCTATGGCTACACCTTC.

The chain recombines TRBV11-2 with TRBJ1-3, with D perhaps matching TRBD1 (5 bases). The CDR3 covers 13 residues. V was pared by 3 bases and J by 9 bases, with 12 bases between. Per germline, CDR1 SGHAT and CDR2 FQNNGV. This chain's CDR3 is CASSFRGESTIYF. DNA of the CDR3: TGTGCCAGCAGCTTCCGGGGGGAAAGCACCATATATTTT.

This clone was observed a single time. The chain links TRBV7-9 to TRBJ2-2; D is uncertain. CDR3 length: 14 residues. CDR1 SEHNR and CDR2 FQNEAQ come from the germline V gene (reference sequence). V shed 2 bases and J shed 6 bases, with 10 bases lying between them. DNA for the CDR3: TGTGCCAGCAGCTTAACGGTTGAAGCCGGGGAGCTGTTTTTT. This codes for CASSLTVEAGELFF.

This chain joins TRBV6-5 and TRBJ2-5; perhaps TRBD1 as D (6 bases). CDR3 length equals 15 residues. CDR1 is MNHEY and CDR2 is SVGAGI in the germline V gene. The germline V and J ends were trimmed by 2 bases and 5 bases, with 15 bases remaining between them. The CDR3 DNA follows: TGTGCCAGCAGTTACACGACGCAGGGACACGAGACCCAGTACTTC. Its protein is CASSYTTQGHETQYF.

V gene TRBV3-1 (or the pseudogene TRBV3-2) combines with J gene TRBJ2-1; 10 bases match TRBD1. The CDR3 totals 15 residues. The V segment lost 4 bases and the J segment 2 bases; nucleotides outside the gene matches: 2. CDR1 and CDR2 from the germline V gene are LGHDT and YNNKEL (reference sequence). The CDR3 region has the DNA TGTGCCAGCAGCCGCGGACAGGGGGCCTACAATGAGCAGTTCTTC. Its protein is CASSRGQGAYNEQFF.

The chain has TRBV5-4 and TRBJ1-4; 8 bases align to TRBD1. J gave up 8 bases and V 0 bases, and 6 bases lay outside the gene matches. The CDR3 length is 15 residues. CDR1 and CDR2 (germline): SGHNT, YYREEE (reference sequence). CDR3 sequence (DNA): TGTGCCAGCAGCTTGGGAGGACAGGGTAACGAAAAACTGTTTTTT. It translates to CASSLGGQGNEKLFF.

The CDR3 region is CASSSPGNRGTEAFF. The CDR3 bases are TGCGCCAGCAGCTCCCCGGGTAACAGGGGCACTGAAGCTTTCTTT. The chain carries TRBV5-1 and TRBJ1-1, with TRBD1 identical over 7 bases. Germline values: CDR1 SGHRS, CDR2 YFSETQ. The junction had 9 bases not matched to a gene; V was cut back by 3 bases and J by 4 bases. CDR3 length equals 15 residues.

This chain connects TRBV5-1 to TRBJ1-3, with 8 bases lining up with TRBD1. Germline CDR1 is SGHRS and CDR2 is YFSETQ. V lost 5 bases and J lost 2; bases outside the gene matches: 6. The CDR3 extends over 15 amino acids. The CDR3 here is CASSQTGATGNTIYF. The CDR3 nucleotides read TGCGCCAGCAGTCAGACAGGGGCAACTGGAAACACCATATATTTT.

The V gene is TRBV5-1, the J gene TRBJ2-2; D perhaps matches TRBD1 (6 bases). The CDR3 has 12 amino acids. Germline assignment: CDR1 SGHRS and CDR2 YFSETQ. V shed 7 bases and J shed 9 bases, with 13 bases lying between them. The DNA of the CDR3 is TGCGCCAGCTTCGGACAGATCAGGGAGCTGTTTTTT. The encoded protein is CASFGQIRELFF. Complete variable domain (other parts from reference TRBV5-1 and TRBJ2-2): KAGVTQTPRYLIKTRGQQVTLSCSPISGHRSVSWYQQTPGQGLQFLFEYFSETQRNKGNFPGRFSGRQFSNSRSEMNVSTLELGDSALYLCASFGQIRELFFGEGSRLTVL.

The chain couples TRBV30 to TRBJ1-1, with D unresolved. The CDR3 runs 14 residues. The germline V gene has CDR1 GTSNPN and CDR2 SVGIG (reference sequence). The ends were cut back, 6 bases at V and 6 bases at J, with 20 bases in the middle. The CDR3 nucleotides are TGTGCCTGCCAAACCGAGGCCCGAGGCCCTGAAGCTTTCTTT. This encodes CACQTEARGPEAFF.

The rearrangement joins TRBV30 to TRBJ1-5, with D possibly TRBD1 on 6 matching bases. The V end lost 3 bases, the J end lost 3 bases, and 9 bases lay between the germline ends. This CDR3 is 13 amino acids long. CDR1 is GTSNPN and CDR2 is SVGIG in the germline V gene (reference sequence). In DNA, the CDR3 is TGTGCCTGGAGGGGGGCGACCAATCAGCCCCAGCATTTT. Protein sequence: CAWRGATNQPQHF. The full variable domain, completed using reference TRBV30 and TRBJ1-5, is SQTIHQWPATLVQPVGSPLSLECTVEGTSNPNLYWYRQAAGRGLQLLFYSVGIGQISSEVPQNLSASRPQDRQFILSSKKLLLSDSGFYLCAWRGATNQPQHFGDGTRLSIL.

The chain joins TRBV7-3 to TRBJ2-3, with 8 positions matching TRBD1. The ends lost 5 bases at V and 6 bases at J; junction bases unmatched: 13. CDR1 and CDR2 (germline): SGHTA, FQGTGA. The CDR3 spans 16 residues. CDR3 nucleotide sequence: TGTGCCAGCAGCCCGACGGACAGGGAGGTCTCCGATACGCAGTATTTT. Its translation is CASSPTDREVSDTQYF.

This clone is medium-sized within its sample. The V call is TRBV3-1 (or the pseudogene TRBV3-2), the J call TRBJ1-2; the D gene is possibly TRBD1 (5 bases). This CDR3 is built from 15 residues. Germline CDR1 reads LGHDT; CDR2 reads YNNKEL (reference sequence). V was cut by 5 bases and J by 3 bases, with 16 bases left in between. CDR3 region: CASSSFFGADYGYTF. The CDR3 region has the DNA TGTGCCAGCAGCTCCTTTTTTGGGGCGGACTATGGCTACACCTTC.

The rearrangement links TRBV9 to TRBJ1-1; maybe TRBD1 (5 bases). This CDR3 comprises 15 residues. Looked up from germline, CDR1 is SGDLS and CDR2 is YYNGEE. Trimming took 3 bases from V and 6 from J, leaving 18 bases between them. The CDR3 loop is CASSARPEGGAEAFF. The CDR3 nucleotides are TGTGCCAGCAGCGCAAGACCGGAGGGAGGGGCTGAAGCTTTCTTT.

The chain couples TRBV5-5 to TRBJ2-7; 9 positions agree with TRBD1. The CDR3 is made up of 14 amino acids. V shed 4 bases, J shed 6 bases, and the junction held 8 bases outside the gene matches. CDR1 and CDR2 from the germline V gene are SGHKS and YYEKEE (reference sequence). The CDR3 coding sequence is TGTGCCAGCAGCACCAGGGACAGGGTCGGCGAGCAGTACTTC. This translates into CASSTRDRVGEQYF.

The gene calls are TRBV6-5 and TRBJ1-1, with D uncertain. Trimming removed 0 bases from V and 3 bases from J, with 11 bases in between. The germline CDR1 and CDR2 sequences are MNHEY and SVGAGI. CDR3 length: 15 amino acids. The CDR3 region has the DNA TGTGCCAGCAGTTACTCATCCTGGGAGGACACTGAAGCTTTCTTT. This gives the protein CASSYSSWEDTEAFF.

The genes are TRBV4-3 and TRBJ2-7, with 7 bases lining up with TRBD2. The ends lost 2 bases at V and 5 bases at J; junction bases unmatched: 6. Germline values: CDR1 LGHNA, CDR2 YSLEER. The CDR3 has 14 amino acids. The CDR3 DNA follows: TGCGCCAGCAGCCAAAGGACTAGAGGAGACGAGCAGTACTTC. Translation gives CASSQRTRGDEQYF.

The genes are TRBV5-1 and TRBJ2-3; 11 positions match TRBD2. The trim removed 4 bases at V and 0 bases at J, leaving 4 bases unmatched. The CDR3 extends over 16 amino acids. Looked up from germline, CDR1 is SGHRS and CDR2 is YFSETQ. The CDR3 loop is CASSPLAGASTDTQYF. The CDR3 DNA reads TGCGCCAGCAGCCCACTAGCGGGGGCTAGCACAGATACGCAGTATTTT.

The rearrangement joins TRBV25-1 to TRBJ2-7; no reliable D call. The V gene's germline CDR1 is MGHDK and CDR2 SYGVNS. V lost 1 base and J lost 6, with 13 bases in between. The CDR3 loop spans 14 amino acids. Written as DNA, the CDR3 is TGTGCCAGCAGTGAATCCGCTCCTCGGAGCGAGCAGTACTTC. This gives the protein CASSESAPRSEQYF.

The CDR3 nucleotides are TGTGCCAGCAGCTTAGACGCAGCGTCCGCGAACACCGGGGAGCTGTTTTTT. Translation: CASSLDAASANTGELFF. The rearrangement joins TRBV5-4 to TRBJ2-2; D is ambiguous. CDR3 size: 17 residues. The germline CDR1 and CDR2 sequences are SGHNT and YYREEE (reference sequence). Trimming left V 2 bases short and J 0 bases short, with 14 bases between.

This clone was recorded many times. The gene calls are TRBV14 and TRBJ1-3; D gene unclear. Trimming left V 1 base short and J 4 bases short, with 5 bases between. CDR3 length equals 13 residues. In germline, CDR1 is SGHDN, CDR2 FVKESK. CDR3 DNA: TGTGCCAGCAGCCAAGTCCGGGGAAACACCATATATTTT. As protein: CASSQVRGNTIYF.

Here the CDR3 DNA reads TGTGCCAGGAATTCGGGACTTACTCCCGGGGAGCTGTTTTTT. Protein: CARNSGLTPGELFF. The V gene is TRBV2, the J gene TRBJ2-2; tentatively, D is TRBD2 (6 bases). V lost 9 bases to trimming and J lost 6 bases, with 17 bases between them. Germline lookup yields CDR1 SNHLY and CDR2 FYNNEI. The CDR3 extends over 14 amino acids.

This clone appeared a few times. The rearrangement links TRBV7-6 to TRBJ1-1; D is perhaps TRBD1 (6 bases). The V end lost 5 bases, the J end lost 7 bases, and 11 bases lay between the germline ends. This CDR3 has 12 residues. The germline gives CDR1 SGHVS, CDR2 FNYEAQ. Written as DNA, the CDR3 is TGTGCCAGCAGCGACAGGAACCTTGAAGCTTTCTTT. It is translated as CASSDRNLEAFF.

The chain carries TRBV12-5 and TRBJ1-5; the D gene is possibly TRBD1 (6 bases). Germline lookup yields CDR1 LGHNT and CDR2 FRNRAP. The CDR3 covers 14 residues. Trimming pared 1 base from V and 2 bases from J, leaving 6 bases between. As DNA, the CDR3 is TGTGCTAGTGGTTTGGGGGGGCGCAATCAGCCCCAGCATTTT. This codes for CASGLGGRNQPQHF.